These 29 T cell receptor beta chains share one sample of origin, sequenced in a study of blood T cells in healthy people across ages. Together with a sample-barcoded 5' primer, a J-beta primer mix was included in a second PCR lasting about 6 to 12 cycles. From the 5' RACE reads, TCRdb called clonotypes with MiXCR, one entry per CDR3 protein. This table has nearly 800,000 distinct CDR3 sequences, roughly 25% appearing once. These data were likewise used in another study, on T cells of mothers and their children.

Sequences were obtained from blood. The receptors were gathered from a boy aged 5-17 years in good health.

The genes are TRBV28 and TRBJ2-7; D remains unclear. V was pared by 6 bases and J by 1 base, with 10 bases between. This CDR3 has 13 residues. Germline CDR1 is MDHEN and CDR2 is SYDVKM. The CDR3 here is CASSVTYSYEQYF. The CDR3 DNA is TGTGCCAGCAGCGTTACTTATTCCTACGAGCAGTACTTC.

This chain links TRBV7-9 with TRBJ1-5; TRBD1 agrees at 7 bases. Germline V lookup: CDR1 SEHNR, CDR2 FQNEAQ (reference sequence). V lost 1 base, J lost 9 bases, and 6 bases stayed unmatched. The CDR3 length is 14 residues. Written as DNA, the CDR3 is TGTGCCAGCAGCTTAGGGACAGGCCATTCGCCCCAGCATTTT. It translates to CASSLGTGHSPQHF.

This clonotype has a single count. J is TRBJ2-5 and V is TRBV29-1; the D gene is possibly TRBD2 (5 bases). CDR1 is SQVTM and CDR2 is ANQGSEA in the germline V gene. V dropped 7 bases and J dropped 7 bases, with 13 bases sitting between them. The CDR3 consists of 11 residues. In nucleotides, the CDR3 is TGCAGCGAGGGAGAAGAGGGGACCCAGTACTTC. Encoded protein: CSEGEEGTQYF.

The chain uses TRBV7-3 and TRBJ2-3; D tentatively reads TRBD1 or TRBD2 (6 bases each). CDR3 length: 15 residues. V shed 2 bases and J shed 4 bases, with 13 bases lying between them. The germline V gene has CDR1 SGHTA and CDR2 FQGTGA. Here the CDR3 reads CASSLSGAVADTQYF. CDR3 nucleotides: TGTGCCAGCAGCTTATCGGGGGCCGTAGCAGATACGCAGTATTTT.

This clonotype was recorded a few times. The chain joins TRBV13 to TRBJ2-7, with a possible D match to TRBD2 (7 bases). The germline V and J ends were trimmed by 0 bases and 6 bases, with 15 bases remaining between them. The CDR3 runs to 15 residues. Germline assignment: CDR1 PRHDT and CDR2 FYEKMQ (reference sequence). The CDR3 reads CASSLGPNREGEQYF. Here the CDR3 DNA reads TGTGCCAGCAGCTTAGGGCCGAACAGGGAGGGCGAGCAGTACTTC.

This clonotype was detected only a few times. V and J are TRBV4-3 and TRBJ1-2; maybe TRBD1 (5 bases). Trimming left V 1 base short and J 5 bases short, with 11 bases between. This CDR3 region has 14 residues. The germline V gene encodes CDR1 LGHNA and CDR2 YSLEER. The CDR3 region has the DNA TGCGCCAGCAGCCAAGCGAGGGACTTTTATGGCTACACCTTC. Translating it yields CASSQARDFYGYTF.

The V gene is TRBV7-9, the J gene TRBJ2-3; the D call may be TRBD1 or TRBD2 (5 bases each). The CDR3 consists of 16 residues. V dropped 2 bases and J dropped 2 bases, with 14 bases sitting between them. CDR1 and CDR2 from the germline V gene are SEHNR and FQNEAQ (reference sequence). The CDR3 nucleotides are TGTGCCAGCAGCTTATGGGGGAGCCAACCCACAGATACGCAGTATTTT. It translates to CASSLWGSQPTDTQYF.

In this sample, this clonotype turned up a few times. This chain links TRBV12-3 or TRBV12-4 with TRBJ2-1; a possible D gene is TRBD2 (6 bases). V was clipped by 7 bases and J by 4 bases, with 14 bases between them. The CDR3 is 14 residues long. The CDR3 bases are TGTGCCAGCAAGCTACGGGGGACGTACAATGAGCAGTTCTTC. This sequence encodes CASKLRGTYNEQFF.

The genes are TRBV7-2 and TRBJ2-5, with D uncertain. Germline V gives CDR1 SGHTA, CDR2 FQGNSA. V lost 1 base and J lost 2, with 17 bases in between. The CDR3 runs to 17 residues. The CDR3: CASSLVFGTPMQETQYF. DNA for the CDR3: TGTGCCAGCAGCTTAGTTTTTGGCACTCCAATGCAAGAGACCCAGTACTTC.

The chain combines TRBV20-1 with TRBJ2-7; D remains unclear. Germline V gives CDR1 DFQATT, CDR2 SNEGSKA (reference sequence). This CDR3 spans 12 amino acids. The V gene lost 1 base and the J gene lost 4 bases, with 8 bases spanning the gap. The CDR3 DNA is TGCAGTGCTAGAGTTGGGGTTTACGAGCAGTACTTC. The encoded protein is CSARVGVYEQYF.

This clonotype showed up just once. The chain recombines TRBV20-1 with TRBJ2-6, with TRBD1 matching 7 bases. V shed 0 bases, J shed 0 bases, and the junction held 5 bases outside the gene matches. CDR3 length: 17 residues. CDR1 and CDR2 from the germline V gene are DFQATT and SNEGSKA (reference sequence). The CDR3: CSARDAGGHSGANVLTF. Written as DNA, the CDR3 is TGCAGTGCTAGAGATGCAGGGGGACACTCTGGGGCCAACGTCCTGACTTTC.

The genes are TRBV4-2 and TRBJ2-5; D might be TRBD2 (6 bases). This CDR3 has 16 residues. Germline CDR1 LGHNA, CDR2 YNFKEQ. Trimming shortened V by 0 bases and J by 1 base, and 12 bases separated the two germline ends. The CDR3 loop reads CASSQEIRGLQETQYF. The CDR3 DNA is TGTGCCAGCAGCCAAGAGATCCGGGGACTCCAAGAGACCCAGTACTTC.

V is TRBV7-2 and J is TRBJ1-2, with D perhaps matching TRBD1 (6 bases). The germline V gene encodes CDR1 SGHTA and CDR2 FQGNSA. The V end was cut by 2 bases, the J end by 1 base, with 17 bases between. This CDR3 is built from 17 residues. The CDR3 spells CASSLLVEAGVNYGYTF. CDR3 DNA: TGTGCCAGCAGCTTACTCGTTGAGGCAGGGGTTAACTATGGCTACACCTTC.

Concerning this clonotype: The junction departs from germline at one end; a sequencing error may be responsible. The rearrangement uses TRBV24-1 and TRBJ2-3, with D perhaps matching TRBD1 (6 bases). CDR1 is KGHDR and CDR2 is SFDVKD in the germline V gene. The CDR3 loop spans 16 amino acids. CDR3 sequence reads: CATSDWTAKGADAQYF. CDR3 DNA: TGTGCCACCAGTGATTGGACAGCCAAGGGCGCAGATGCGCAGTATTTT.

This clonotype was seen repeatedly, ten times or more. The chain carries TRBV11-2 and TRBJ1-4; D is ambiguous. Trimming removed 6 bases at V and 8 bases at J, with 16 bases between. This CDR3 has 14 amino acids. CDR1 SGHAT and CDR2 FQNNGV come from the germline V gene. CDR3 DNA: TGTGCCAGCAGTCCGAGGATGGGGAGAGAAAAACTGTTTTTT. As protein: CASSPRMGREKLFF.

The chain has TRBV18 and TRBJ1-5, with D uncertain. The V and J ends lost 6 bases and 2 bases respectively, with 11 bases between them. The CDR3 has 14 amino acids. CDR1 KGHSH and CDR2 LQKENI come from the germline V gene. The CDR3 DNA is TGTGCCAGCTCCCCTCTAGACGGCAATCAGCCCCAGCATTTT. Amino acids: CASSPLDGNQPQHF.

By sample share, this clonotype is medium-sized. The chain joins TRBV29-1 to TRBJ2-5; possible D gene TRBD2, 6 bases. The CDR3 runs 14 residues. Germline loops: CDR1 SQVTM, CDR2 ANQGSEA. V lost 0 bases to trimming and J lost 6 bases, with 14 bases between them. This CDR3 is CSVEDLEGSQTQYF. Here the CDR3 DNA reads TGCAGCGTTGAAGATCTGGAGGGCAGTCAGACCCAGTACTTC.

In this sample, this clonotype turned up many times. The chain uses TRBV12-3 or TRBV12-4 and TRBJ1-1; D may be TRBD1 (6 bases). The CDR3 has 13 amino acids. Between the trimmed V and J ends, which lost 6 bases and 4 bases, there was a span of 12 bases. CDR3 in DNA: TGTGCCAGCAGCTACAGGGAAGTCACTGAAGCTTTCTTT. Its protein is CASSYREVTEAFF.

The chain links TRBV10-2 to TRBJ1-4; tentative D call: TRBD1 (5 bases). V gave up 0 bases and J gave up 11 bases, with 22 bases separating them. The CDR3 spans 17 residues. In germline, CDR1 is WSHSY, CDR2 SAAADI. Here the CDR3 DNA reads TGCGCCAGCAGTGAGTCGGCGTTCGGCTCCCGGGGGAGCAAACTGTTTTTT. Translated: CASSESAFGSRGSKLFF.

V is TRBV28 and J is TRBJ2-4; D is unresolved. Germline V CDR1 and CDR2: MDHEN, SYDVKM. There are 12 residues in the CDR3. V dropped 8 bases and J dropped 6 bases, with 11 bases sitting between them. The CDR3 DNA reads TGTGCCAGCGAGGAGAGGAGAAACATTCAGTACTTC. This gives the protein CASEERRNIQYF.

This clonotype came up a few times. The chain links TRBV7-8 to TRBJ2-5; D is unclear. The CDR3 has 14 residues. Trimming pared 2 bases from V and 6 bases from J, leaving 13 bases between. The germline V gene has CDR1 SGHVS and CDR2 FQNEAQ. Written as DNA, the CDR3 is TGTGCCAGCAGCTTATGGGTTTCCGAAAAGACCCAGTACTTC. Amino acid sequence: CASSLWVSEKTQYF.

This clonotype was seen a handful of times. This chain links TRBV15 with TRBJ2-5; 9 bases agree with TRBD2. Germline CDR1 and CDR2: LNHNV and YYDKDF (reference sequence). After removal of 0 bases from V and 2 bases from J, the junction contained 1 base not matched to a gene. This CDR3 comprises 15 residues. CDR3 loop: CATSRETSGQETQYF. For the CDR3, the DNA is TGTGCCACCAGCAGAGAAACTAGCGGGCAAGAGACCCAGTACTTC.

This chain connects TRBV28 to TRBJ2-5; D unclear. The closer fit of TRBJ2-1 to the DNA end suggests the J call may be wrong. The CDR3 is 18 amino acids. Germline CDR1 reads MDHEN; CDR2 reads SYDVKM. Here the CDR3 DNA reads TGTGCCAGCAGTTTACCCACGAGTAGTTCATGGGGATACAATGAGCAGTTCTTC. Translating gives CASSLPTSSSWGYNEQFF.

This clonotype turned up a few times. DNA of the CDR3: TGTGCCATCAGGGATGGTGAGGTCTCACCCCTCCACTTT. It translates to CAIRDGEVSPLHF. The rearrangement uses TRBV10-3 and TRBJ1-6; D call uncertain. The CDR3 extends over 13 amino acids. V lost 6 bases and J 10 bases, leaving 13 bases between the germline ends. Germline assignment: CDR1 ENHRY and CDR2 SYGVKD.

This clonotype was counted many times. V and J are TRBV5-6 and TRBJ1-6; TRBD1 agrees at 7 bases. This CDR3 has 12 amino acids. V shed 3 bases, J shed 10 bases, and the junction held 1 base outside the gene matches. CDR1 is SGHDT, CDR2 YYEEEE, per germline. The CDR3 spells CASSWGQSPLHF. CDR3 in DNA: TGTGCCAGCAGCTGGGGACAGTCACCCCTCCACTTT.

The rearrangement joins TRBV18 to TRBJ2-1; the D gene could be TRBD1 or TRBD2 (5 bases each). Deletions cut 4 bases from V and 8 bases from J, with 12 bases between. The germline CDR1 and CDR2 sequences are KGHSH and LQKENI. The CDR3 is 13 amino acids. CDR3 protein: CASSRDRSDEQFF. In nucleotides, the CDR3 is TGTGCCAGCTCACGGGACCGTTCTGATGAGCAGTTCTTC. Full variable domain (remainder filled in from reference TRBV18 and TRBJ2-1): NAGVMQNPRHLVRRRGQEARLRCSPMKGHSHVYWYRQLPEEGLKFMVYLQKENIIDESGMPKERFSAEFPKEGPSILRIQQVVRGDSAAYFCASSRDRSDEQFFGPGTRLTVL.

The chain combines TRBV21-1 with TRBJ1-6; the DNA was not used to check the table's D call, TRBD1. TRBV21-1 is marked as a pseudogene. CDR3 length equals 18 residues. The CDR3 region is CASSTNEPRQGIDSPLHF. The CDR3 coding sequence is TGTGCCAGCAGCACAAACGAACCCCGACAGGGTATCGATTCACCCCTCCACTTT.

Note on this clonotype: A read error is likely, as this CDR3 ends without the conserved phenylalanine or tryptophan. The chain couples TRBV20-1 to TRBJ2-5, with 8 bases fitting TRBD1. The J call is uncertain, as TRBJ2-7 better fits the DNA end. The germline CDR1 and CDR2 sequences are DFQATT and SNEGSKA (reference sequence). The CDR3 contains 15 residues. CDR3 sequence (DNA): TGCAGTGCTAGAGATGACGGGACAGGAACCTACGAGCAGTACCTC. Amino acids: CSARDDGTGTYEQYL.

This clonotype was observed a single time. This CDR3 is CSARDLPGQGNYGYTF. The CDR3 DNA is TGCAGTGCTAGAGATCTGCCGGGGCAGGGAAACTATGGCTACACCTTC. The chain joins TRBV20-1 to TRBJ1-2, with D tentatively TRBD1 (5 bases). The CDR3 length is 16 residues. The V and J ends lost 0 bases and 2 bases respectively, with 16 bases between them. The germline V gene encodes CDR1 DFQATT and CDR2 SNEGSKA (reference sequence).